A few counts support the clone carrying this T cell receptor (beta chain). Its antigen is not identified. With a J-beta primer mix and a sample-barcoded 5' primer, a second PCR ran about 6 to 11 cycles. TCRdb reprocessed the 5' RACE reads via MiXCR and lists one record per CDR3 protein. Of about 1.5 million distinct CDR3 sequences in the sample, less than 45% were seen once. This record belongs to a study of blood T cells in healthy people across ages. Study-wide results and limits: Researchers report that TCR beta diversity correlated strongly with naive T cell percentage.

Looked up from germline, CDR1 is SEHNR and CDR2 is FQNEAQ (reference sequence). The CDR3 is 16 amino acids. Trimming removed 3 bases at V and 1 base at J, with 15 bases between. J is TRBJ1-2 and V is TRBV7-9; D unclear. This receptor was obtained from a woman in her late teens or twenties in good health. Source material: blood. In nucleotides, the CDR3 is TGTGCCAGCAGCTTTAGCGGTCGAAGGATTAACTATGGCTACACCTTC. This translates into CASSFSGRRINYGYTF.